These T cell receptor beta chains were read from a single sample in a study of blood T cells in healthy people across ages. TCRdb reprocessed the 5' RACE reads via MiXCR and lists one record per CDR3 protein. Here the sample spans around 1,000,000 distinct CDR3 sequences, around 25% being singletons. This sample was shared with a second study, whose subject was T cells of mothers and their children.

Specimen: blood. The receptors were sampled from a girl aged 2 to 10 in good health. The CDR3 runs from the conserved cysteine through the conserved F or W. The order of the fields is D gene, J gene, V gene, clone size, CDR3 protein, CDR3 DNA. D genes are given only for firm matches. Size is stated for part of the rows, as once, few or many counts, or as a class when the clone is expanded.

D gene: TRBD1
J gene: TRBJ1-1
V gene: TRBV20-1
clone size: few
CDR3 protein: CSARDSGRTGVNTEAFF
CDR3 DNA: TGCAGTGCTAGAGATTCAGGGAGGACAGGCGTGAACACTGAAGCTTTCTTT

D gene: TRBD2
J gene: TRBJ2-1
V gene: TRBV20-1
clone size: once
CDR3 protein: CSARDLRLAGANEQFF
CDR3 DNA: TGCAGTGCTAGAGATCTTCGGCTAGCGGGAGCCAATGAGCAGTTCTTC

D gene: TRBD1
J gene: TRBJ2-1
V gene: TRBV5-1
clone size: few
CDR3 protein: CASSLVTGGTYNEQFF
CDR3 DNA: TGCGCCAGCAGCTTGGTAACAGGGGGGACCTACAATGAGCAGTTCTTC

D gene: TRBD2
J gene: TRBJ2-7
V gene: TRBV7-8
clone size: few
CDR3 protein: CASSPTSQFRYEQYF
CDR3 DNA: TGTGCCAGCAGCCCGACTAGCCAATTTCGCTACGAGCAGTACTTC

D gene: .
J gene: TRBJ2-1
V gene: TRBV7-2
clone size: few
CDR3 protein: CASSSLGGGLHEQFF
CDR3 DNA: TGTGCCAGCAGTTCCCTGGGGGGGGGCTTGCATGAGCAGTTCTTC

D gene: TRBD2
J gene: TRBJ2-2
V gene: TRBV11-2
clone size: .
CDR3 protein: CASSWFSSGEATGELFF
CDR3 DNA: TGTGCCAGCAGCTGGTTTAGTAGCGGGGAAGCCACCGGGGAGCTGTTTTTT

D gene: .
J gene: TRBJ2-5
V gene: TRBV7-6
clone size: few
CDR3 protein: CASSLSSRTETQYF
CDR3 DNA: TGTGCCAGCAGCTTATCGTCTAGGACGGAGACCCAGTACTTC

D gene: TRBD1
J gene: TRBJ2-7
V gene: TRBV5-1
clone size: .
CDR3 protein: CASSLDPGGNEQYF
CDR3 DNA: TGCGCCAGCAGCTTGGATCCAGGGGGAAACGAGCAGTACTTC

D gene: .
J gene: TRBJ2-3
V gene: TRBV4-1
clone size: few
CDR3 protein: CASSQGPLRRSPTDTQYF
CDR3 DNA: TGCGCCAGCAGCCAAGGTCCCCTAAGGCGGAGCCCCACAGATACGCAGTATTTT

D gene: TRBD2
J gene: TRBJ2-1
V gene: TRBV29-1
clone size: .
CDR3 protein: CSVGGLAKIDEQFF
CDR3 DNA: TGCAGCGTTGGGGGACTAGCGAAAATCGATGAGCAGTTCTTC

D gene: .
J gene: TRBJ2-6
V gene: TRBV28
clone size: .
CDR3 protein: CASSFRASGANVLTF
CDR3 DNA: TGTGCCAGCAGTTTTCGAGCGTCTGGGGCCAACGTCCTGACTTTC

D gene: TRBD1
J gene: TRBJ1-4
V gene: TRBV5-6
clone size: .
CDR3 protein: CASSTGQGEEKLFF
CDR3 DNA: TGTGCCAGCAGCACAGGACAGGGGGAGGAAAAACTGTTTTTT

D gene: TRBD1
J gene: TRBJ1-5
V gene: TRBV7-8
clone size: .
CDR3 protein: CASSLFRTGGTGQPQHF
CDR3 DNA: TGTGCCAGCAGCTTATTCAGGACAGGGGGAACAGGGCAGCCCCAGCATTTT

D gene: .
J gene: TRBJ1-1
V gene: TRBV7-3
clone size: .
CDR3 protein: CAGSLNPGQYEAFF
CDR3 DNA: TGTGCCGGCAGCTTAAATCCTGGACAGTACGAAGCTTTCTTT

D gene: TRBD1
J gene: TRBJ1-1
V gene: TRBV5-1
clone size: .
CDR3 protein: CASSYNRGPEAFF
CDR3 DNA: TGCGCCAGCAGCTATAACAGGGGGCCTGAAGCTTTCTTT

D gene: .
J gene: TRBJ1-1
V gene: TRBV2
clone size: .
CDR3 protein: CASSGPKENTEAFF
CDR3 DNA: TGTGCCAGCAGTGGGCCAAAAGAGAACACTGAAGCTTTCTTT

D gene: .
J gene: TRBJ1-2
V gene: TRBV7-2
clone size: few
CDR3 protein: CASSLDGVNYGYTF
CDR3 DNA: TGTGCCAGCAGCTTAGACGGGGTTAACTATGGCTACACCTTC

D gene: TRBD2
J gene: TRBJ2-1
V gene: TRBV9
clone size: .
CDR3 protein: CASNPAGGSYNEQFF
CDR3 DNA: TGTGCCAGCAACCCAGCGGGGGGCTCCTACAATGAGCAGTTCTTC

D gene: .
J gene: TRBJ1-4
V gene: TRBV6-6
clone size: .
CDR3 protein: CASSVEGGNEKLFF
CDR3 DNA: TGTGCCAGCAGTGTCGAAGGGGGTAATGAAAAACTGTTTTTT

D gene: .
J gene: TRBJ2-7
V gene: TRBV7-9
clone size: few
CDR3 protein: CASSLGGSFYEQYF
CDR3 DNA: TGTGCCAGCAGCTTAGGGGGCAGCTTCTACGAGCAGTACTTC

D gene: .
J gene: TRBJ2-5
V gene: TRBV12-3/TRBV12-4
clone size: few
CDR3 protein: CASSLTGATAQYF
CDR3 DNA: TGTGCCAGCAGTTTAACGGGAGCAACGGCCCAGTACTTC

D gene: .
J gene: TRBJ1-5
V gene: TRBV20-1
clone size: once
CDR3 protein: CSARGRINQPQHF
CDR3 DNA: TGCAGTGCTAGAGGCAGGATCAATCAGCCCCAGCATTTT

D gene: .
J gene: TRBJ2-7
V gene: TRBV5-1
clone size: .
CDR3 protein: CASRAVGSDEQYF
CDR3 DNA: TGCGCCAGCAGGGCTGTCGGTTCGGACGAGCAGTACTTC

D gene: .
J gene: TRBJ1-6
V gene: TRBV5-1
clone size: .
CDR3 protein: CASSFRESNSPLHF
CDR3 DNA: TGCGCCAGCAGCTTCCGGGAGTCTAATTCACCCCTCCACTTT

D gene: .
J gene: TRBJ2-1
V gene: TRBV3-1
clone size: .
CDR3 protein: CASRKQGGYNEQFF
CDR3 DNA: TGTGCCAGCAGGAAACAAGGGGGTTACAATGAGCAGTTCTTC

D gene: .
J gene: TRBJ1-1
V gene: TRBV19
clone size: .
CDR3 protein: CASSLGRWTEAFF
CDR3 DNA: TGTGCCAGTAGCCTCGGCAGGTGGACTGAAGCTTTCTTT

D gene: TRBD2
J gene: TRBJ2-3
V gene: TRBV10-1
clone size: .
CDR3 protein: CASSEFVREYTDTQYF
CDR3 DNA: TGCGCCAGCAGCGAATTCGTGCGGGAGTACACAGATACGCAGTATTTT

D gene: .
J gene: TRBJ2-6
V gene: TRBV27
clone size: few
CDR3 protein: CASSPRDGSGANVLTF
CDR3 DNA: TGTGCCAGCAGCCCTCGGGACGGATCTGGGGCCAACGTCCTGACTTTC

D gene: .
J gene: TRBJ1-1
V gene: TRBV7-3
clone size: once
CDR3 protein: CASSLRGGENTEAFF
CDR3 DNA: TGTGCCAGCAGCTTAAGGGGAGGGGAAAACACTGAAGCTTTCTTT

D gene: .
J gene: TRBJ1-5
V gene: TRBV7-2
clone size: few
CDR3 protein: CASSLLGSGQPQHF
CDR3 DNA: TGTGCCAGCAGCTTATTGGGGTCAGGTCAGCCCCAGCATTTT

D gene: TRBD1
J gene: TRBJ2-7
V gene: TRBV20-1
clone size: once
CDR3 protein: CSARQGANEQYF
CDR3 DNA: TGCAGTGCTAGACAGGGGGCCAACGAGCAGTACTTC

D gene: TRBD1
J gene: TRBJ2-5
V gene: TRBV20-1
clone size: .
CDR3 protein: CSATPYYGQGEMQETQYF
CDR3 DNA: TGCAGTGCTACCCCTTATTATGGGCAGGGGGAAATGCAAGAGACCCAGTACTTC

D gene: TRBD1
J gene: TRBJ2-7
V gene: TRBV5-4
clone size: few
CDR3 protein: CASSSGTGAEEQYF
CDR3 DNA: TGTGCCAGCAGCTCCGGGACAGGGGCGGAAGAGCAGTACTTC

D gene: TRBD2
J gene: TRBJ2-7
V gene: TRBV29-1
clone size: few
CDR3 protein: CSVAPSGSNNEQYF
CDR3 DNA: TGCAGCGTTGCTCCTAGCGGGAGTAACAACGAGCAGTACTTC

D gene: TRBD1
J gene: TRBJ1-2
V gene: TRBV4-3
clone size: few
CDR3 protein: CASSDRLQGASGYTF
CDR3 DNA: TGCGCCAGCAGCGACCGGTTACAGGGGGCCAGTGGCTACACCTTC

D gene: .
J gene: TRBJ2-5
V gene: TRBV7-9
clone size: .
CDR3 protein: CASSLGDLSQETQYF
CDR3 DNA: TGTGCCAGCAGCTTGGGGGACTTATCCCAAGAGACCCAGTACTTC

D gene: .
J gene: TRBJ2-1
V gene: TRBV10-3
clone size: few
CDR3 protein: CAISDETSPDTEQFF
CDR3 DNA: TGTGCCATCAGTGACGAGACTAGTCCAGACACTGAGCAGTTCTTC

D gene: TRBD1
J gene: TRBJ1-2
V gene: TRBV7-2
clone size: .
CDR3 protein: CASSQTGLQDGYTF
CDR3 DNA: TGTGCCAGCAGCCAGACAGGGCTACAGGATGGCTACACCTTC

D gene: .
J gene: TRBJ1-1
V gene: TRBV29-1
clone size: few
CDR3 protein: CSARAQLLNTEAFF
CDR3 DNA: TGCAGCGCCCGCGCACAGCTGCTGAACACTGAAGCTTTCTTT

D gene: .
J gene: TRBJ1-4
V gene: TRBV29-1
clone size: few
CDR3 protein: CSVEFEFNEKLFF
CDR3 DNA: TGCAGCGTTGAATTCGAGTTTAATGAAAAACTGTTTTTT

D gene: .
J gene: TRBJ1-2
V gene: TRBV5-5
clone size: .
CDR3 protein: CASSLVPGATNYGYTF
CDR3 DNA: TGTGCCAGCAGCTTGGTGCCAGGGGCGACTAACTATGGCTACACCTTC

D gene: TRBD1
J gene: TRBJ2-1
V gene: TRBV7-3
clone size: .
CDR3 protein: CASSRQGANNEQFF
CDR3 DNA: TGTGCCAGCAGCCGCCAGGGGGCAAACAATGAGCAGTTCTTC

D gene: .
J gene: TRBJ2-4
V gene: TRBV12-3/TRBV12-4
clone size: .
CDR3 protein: CASSTTQAKNIQYF
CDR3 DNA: TGTGCCAGCAGCACTACACAAGCCAAAAACATTCAGTACTTC

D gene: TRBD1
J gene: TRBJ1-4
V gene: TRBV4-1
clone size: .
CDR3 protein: CASSHQTGTATNEKLFF
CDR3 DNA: TGCGCCAGCAGCCACCAAACCGGGACAGCAACTAATGAAAAACTGTTTTTT

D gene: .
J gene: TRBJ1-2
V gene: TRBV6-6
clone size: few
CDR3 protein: CASSYSPGAGGGYTF
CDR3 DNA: TGTGCCAGCAGTTACTCCCCCGGTGCGGGAGGTGGCTACACCTTC

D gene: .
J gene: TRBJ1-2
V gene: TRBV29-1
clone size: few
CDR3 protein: CSVDQPSRGDGYTF
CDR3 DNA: TGCAGCGTTGATCAGCCATCCCGAGGCGATGGCTACACCTTC